Sequencing of this TCR beta chain was carried out in a study of T cell responses to AZD1222 COVID-19 vaccine (dated by TCRdb to the early 2020s). Looking at the study overall: Because spike-specific TCR depth and breadth did not differ between the two schedules, AZD1222 recipients who got a second dose at roughly 4 weeks were pooled with those who got a second dose at roughly 12 weeks. TCR sequencing covered 230 or so trial participants: 207 given two doses of AZD1222 and about 26 given two doses of MenACWY control vaccine. Enrollment into the trials was organized by age into subgroups of 18-55, 56-69 and 70-plus years, and those subgroups contained approximately 160, 26 and 62 TCR-sequenced participants, respectively. The full study reports these points: A significant rise in spike-specific TCR breadth and depth was observed after two AZD1222 doses relative to day 0 and relative to MenACWY recipients. Nearly half of unique spike-specific TCRs reportedly recognized epitopes outside regions mutated in the B.1.351 and B.1.1.7 variants. No day 14 peak-response samples were available, so repertoires were characterized only after the peak T cell response. Participants were mostly white British, with more females than males. The authors suggested clonal diversity may have been underestimated. Vaccine-associated CD4 TCRs spanned the whole spike protein, with dominant responses in regions 160-218 and 743-854. Conclusions about previously exposed vaccinees are limited, since just six AZD1222 recipients were seropositive for SARS-CoV-2 at baseline. In the small 56-69-year group, the increase in depth fell short of significance, most likely because of low power.

The label giving this sample's time point can be read as: baseline before first vaccination. Samples from vaccinated people were obtained from the UK trials COV001 and COV002, which included a single-blind randomized controlled phase 2/3 trial of AZD1222 (ChAdOx1 nCoV-19) in healthy adults. Trial participant PBMC samples were collected at day 0 and day 28 after the second dose for TCRbeta chain sequencing. This clone has just a few counts. It has no known antigen specificity. No much larger clone exists at a distance of one base, and base qualities are not known. The CDR3 regions of human TCRbeta chains were analyzed by immunosequencing. The published analysis was carried out like this. Repertoire TCRs were checked for matches against a reference library of SARS-CoV-2-specific TCRs that had been generated using the MIRA antigen-specificity platform. Breadth meant the fraction of unique TCRs that were SARS-CoV-2-associated, whereas depth meant the fraction of total T cells that were SARS-CoV-2-associated. Using the MIRA data, each spike-specific TCR was mapped to the spike region that the TCR reacts to and placed in a CD4 or CD8 class. Log10-transformed breadth and depth values were compared by one-way ANOVA with Sidak's multiple comparisons tests. TCRdb carries this immuneACCESS record with in-frame sequences only. Its versions omit some clonotypes, under half of them owing to an unresolved V gene in the studies checked, with the rest unexplained. That table is the source of V, J and clone size, and D and trimming were worked out from the DNA. A total of approximately 97,000 clones appear in this sample, approximately 88% of them only once. The ten most abundant clones make up over 15% of the sample.

After removal of 2 bases from V and 4 bases from J, the junction retains 5 bases not matched to a gene. The germline V gene specifies SGHRS as CDR1 and YFSETQ as CDR2. The CDR3, from cysteine to phenylalanine, totals 15 residues. Just CDR3 DNA is preserved here, 45 bases in frame from base 1. The sequence was collected from an adult in good health. Sample: peripheral blood, taken on day 0 of AZD1222 vaccination. The chain was built from TRBV5-1 and TRBJ2-1; 8 bases in between match TRBD2. The CDR3 amino acid sequence is: CASSFDSGGYNEQFF. Here is the DNA: TGCGCCAGCAGCTTCGACAGCGGGGGTTACAATGAGCAGTTCTTC.